These T cell receptor beta chains were read from a single sample in a study of Ad26.COV2.S vaccination and SARS-CoV-2 variants. Libraries were prepared by immunoSEQ multiplex PCR; TCRdb keeps only in-frame clonotypes and omits some of them. This sample has some 640,000 clones; more than 80% occur once, and the top ten carry around 1.4%. Specimen: peripheral blood, collected in a trial of Ad26.COV2.S vaccine versus placebo. All receptors come from a person between 18 and 59 years old who received the Ad26.COV2.S COVID-19 vaccine or a placebo. CDR3s include the opening cysteine and the closing phenylalanine or tryptophan. The D gene is left open where the match is weak. Size is omitted from some rows. Given values are once, few, many or a class for expanded clones.

v_call	clone_size	d_call	j_call	cdr3_aa	cdr3_nt
TRBV6-5	once	.	TRBJ1-2	CASRAPTPHGYTF	TGTGCCAGCAGGGCCCCCACTCCGCATGGCTACACCTTC
TRBV5-1	.	.	TRBJ2-3	CASSFGRELNTQYF	TGCGCCAGCAGCTTTGGCAGGGAATTAAATACGCAGTATTTT
TRBV3-1/TRBV3-2	.	TRBD2	TRBJ2-5	CASSHPRRQRTSGTETQYF	TGTGCCAGCAGCCATCCCCGTAGGCAGAGGACTAGCGGGACGGAGACCCAGTACTTC
TRBV5-4	.	.	TRBJ1-2	CASSSPGQSGYTF	TGTGCCAGCAGCTCCCCGGGGCAGTCTGGCTACACCTTC
TRBV18	.	TRBD2	TRBJ2-5	CASSPTSGRRQETQYF	TGTGCCAGCTCTCCCACTAGCGGGAGAAGGCAAGAGACCCAGTACTTC
TRBV7-9	.	.	TRBJ1-1	CASSSGVEAFF	TGTGCCAGCAGCTCAGGGGTGGAAGCTTTCTTT
TRBV11-2	.	.	TRBJ2-3	CASSLTKGNTDTQYF	TGTGCCAGCAGCCTAACAAAGGGAAACACAGATACGCAGTATTTT
TRBV27	few	.	TRBJ2-7	CASSSRTDYEQYF	TGTGCCAGCAGTTCTCGGACCGATTACGAGCAGTACTTC
TRBV7-3	.	.	TRBJ2-2	CASNPGAGELFF	TGTGCCAGCAACCCGGGTGCCGGGGAGCTGTTTTTT
TRBV5-1	.	.	TRBJ2-6	CASSLGTPNSGANVLTF	TGCGCCAGCAGCTTAGGGACACCAAACTCTGGGGCCAACGTCCTGACTTTC
TRBV3-1/TRBV3-2	.	.	TRBJ2-7	CASSQEPLASYEQYF	TGTGCCAGCAGCCAAGAACCACTGGCCTCCTACGAGCAGTACTTC
TRBV29-1	.	TRBD2	TRBJ2-3	CSAAGRATDTQYF	TGCAGCGCAGCCGGGAGGGCAACAGATACGCAGTATTTT
TRBV6-6	.	TRBD1	TRBJ2-7	CASSYTGGADYEQYF	TGTGCCAGCAGTTATACAGGGGGCGCGGACTACGAGCAGTACTTC
TRBV11-2	.	TRBD2	TRBJ2-3	CASSLGTSRDTQYF	TGTGCCAGCAGCCTCGGGACTAGCAGGGATACGCAGTATTTT
TRBV9	.	TRBD1	TRBJ2-7	CASSVAAGTGGEQYF	TGTGCCAGCAGCGTAGCCGCCGGGACAGGGGGGGAGCAGTACTTC
TRBV3-1/TRBV3-2	once	.	TRBJ1-1	CASSQGFIEAFF	TGTGCCAGCAGCCAAGGCTTTATTGAAGCTTTCTTT
TRBV30	.	TRBD2	TRBJ2-2	CAWSGLAGGPTGELFF	TGTGCCTGGAGCGGCTTAGCGGGGGGGCCAACCGGGGAGCTGTTTTTT
TRBV5-1	.	.	TRBJ1-6	CASSLLQENSPLHF	TGCGCCAGCAGCTTGTTACAGGAAAATTCACCCCTCCACTTT
TRBV2	.	TRBD2	TRBJ2-1	CASSFTTSGNDEQFF	TGTGCCAGCTCCTTTACGACTAGCGGGAATGATGAGCAGTTCTTC
TRBV6-2/TRBV6-3	.	TRBD1	TRBJ2-1	CASSYSIAGGRDEQFF	TGTGCCAGCAGTTACTCGATAGCAGGGGGTCGCGATGAGCAGTTCTTC
TRBV2	.	TRBD2	TRBJ2-5	CASSGLAGGPETQYF	TGTGCCAGCAGTGGACTAGCGGGGGGTCCGGAGACCCAGTACTTC
TRBV11-1	.	TRBD1	TRBJ2-7	CASSRGTGGEQYF	TGTGCCAGCAGCCGGGGGACAGGTGGCGAGCAGTACTTC
TRBV6-5	.	.	TRBJ1-5	CASIGQYNQPQHF	TGTGCCAGCATCGGACAGTACAATCAGCCCCAGCATTTT
TRBV5-1	.	.	TRBJ2-1	CASSFGLGEPIDNEQFF	TGCGCCAGCAGCTTTGGGCTAGGGGAGCCCATCGACAATGAGCAGTTCTTC
TRBV6-5	.	TRBD2	TRBJ2-7	CASSPTSGGTYEQYF	TGTGCCAGCAGTCCGACTAGCGGGGGAACCTACGAGCAGTACTTC
TRBV6-5	few	.	TRBJ1-6	CASSSNNWYNSPLHF	TGTGCCAGCAGTTCGAACAACTGGTATAATTCACCCCTCCACTTT
TRBV19	.	.	TRBJ2-7	CASSPSRGADYEQYF	TGTGCCAGTAGTCCGAGTCGCGGAGCGGACTACGAGCAGTACTTC
TRBV30	.	.	TRBJ2-3	CAWRRRPGGTDTQYF	TGTGCCTGGAGGCGTAGGCCTGGGGGCACAGATACGCAGTATTTT
TRBV3-1/TRBV3-2	.	TRBD2	TRBJ2-2	CASSHRLAGAHGELFF	TGTGCCAGCAGCCACAGACTAGCGGGAGCGCACGGGGAGCTGTTTTTT
TRBV29-1	.	TRBD2	TRBJ2-5	CSVGTSGRGRETQYF	TGCAGCGTTGGGACTAGCGGGAGAGGCAGAGAGACCCAGTACTTC
TRBV6-6	.	.	TRBJ1-4	CASSYSYGGGEKLFF	TGTGCCAGCAGTTACTCCTACGGGGGAGGTGAAAAACTGTTTTTT
TRBV2	.	TRBD2	TRBJ2-3	CASSPLGLAGTDTQYF	TGTGCCAGCAGTCCCCTTGGACTAGCGGGAACAGATACGCAGTATTTT
TRBV18	.	.	TRBJ1-1	CASSHVSGGVNTEAFF	TGTGCCAGCTCACACGTTTCCGGTGGTGTGAACACTGAAGCTTTCTTT
TRBV2	.	.	TRBJ1-1	CASRNEGEAFF	TGTGCCAGCAGAAATGAGGGTGAAGCTTTCTTT
TRBV4-2	.	.	TRBJ2-7	CASSQGAYEQYF	TGTGCCAGCAGCCAAGGCGCCTACGAGCAGTACTTC
TRBV5-1	.	.	TRBJ2-1	CASSFGFEQFF	TGCGCCAGCAGCTTTGGGTTTGAGCAGTTCTTC
TRBV7-9	.	TRBD1	TRBJ1-3	CASSRRGQGVLSGNTIYF	TGTGCCAGCAGCCGGCGGGGACAGGGGGTCCTCTCTGGAAACACCATATATTTT
TRBV6-5	.	TRBD2	TRBJ2-7	CASSYGLAGSHYEQYF	TGTGCCAGCAGTTACGGACTAGCGGGATCCCACTACGAGCAGTACTTC
TRBV7-2	.	.	TRBJ1-2	CASSLIRTAEYGYTF	TGTGCCAGCAGCTTAATAAGGACAGCCGAGTATGGCTACACCTTC
TRBV3-1/TRBV3-2	.	TRBD2	TRBJ2-7	CASSQVLGRAFEQYF	TGTGCCAGCAGCCAAGTCCTCGGGAGGGCCTTCGAGCAGTACTTC
TRBV7-9	.	TRBD2	TRBJ2-1	CASSLVSQLAATYNEQFF	TGTGCCAGCAGCTTAGTTTCCCAACTAGCGGCTACCTACAATGAGCAGTTCTTC
TRBV30	.	.	TRBJ2-7	CAWSQGSPSYEQYF	TGTGCCTGGAGTCAGGGTAGCCCCTCCTACGAGCAGTACTTC
TRBV6-5	.	.	TRBJ2-3	CASSYPLAEEADTQYF	TGTGCCAGCAGTTACCCGCTGGCAGAGGAGGCAGATACGCAGTATTTT
TRBV3-1/TRBV3-2	.	.	TRBJ2-3	CASRKGIQGDTQYF	TGTGCCAGCAGAAAAGGAATACAGGGCGATACGCAGTATTTT
TRBV6-5	.	TRBD1	TRBJ1-6	CASSRGQGNSPLHF	TGTGCCAGCAGCCGCGGACAGGGTAATTCACCCCTCCACTTT
TRBV3-1/TRBV3-2	.	TRBD1	TRBJ1-6	CASSQWDSNSPLHF	TGTGCCAGCAGCCAATGGGACAGTAATTCACCCCTCCACTTT
TRBV12-5	once	.	TRBJ2-1	CASGLGPPYNEQFF	TGTGCTAGTGGTTTGGGCCCCCCGTACAATGAGCAGTTCTTC
TRBV5-1	.	.	TRBJ1-1	CASSPSEIDEAFF	TGCGCCAGCAGCCCTAGCGAAATTGATGAAGCTTTCTTT
TRBV4-3	.	.	TRBJ1-5	CASSQDRWGRQPQHF	TGCGCCAGCAGCCAAGATCGGTGGGGGCGTCAGCCCCAGCATTTT